The clone carrying this T cell receptor (beta chain) was observed many times. The antigen is undetermined. Template switching added a universal primer site, and cDNA bore unique molecular identifiers. TCRdb analysed the 5' RACE reads with MiXCR anew, one entry per CDR3 protein. The sample records 250,000 or so distinct CDR3 sequences, about 9% being singletons. These data are taken from a study of identical twins. Study-level points and caveats: Zero-insertion results could be subject to partial confounding by invariant MAIT and iNKT cells. Rather than following the same donors, the conclusions depended on cross-sectional statistical analysis.

Looked up from germline, CDR1 is DFQATT and CDR2 is SNEGSKA (reference sequence). Unmatched junction bases numbered 13, after V lost 0 bases and J lost 8 bases. The CDR3 runs 16 residues. These data were also filed under a second study, of yellow fever vaccine responses in identical twins. That source adds: Twins' vaccine T cell responses reportedly seemed partly convergent and partly personalized.

The sample was CD8+ T cells sorted from blood. The rearrangement uses TRBV20-1 and TRBJ2-1; 7 nucleotides agree with TRBD1. The clonotype was recovered from a woman aged 18-29 years in good health. The CDR3 DNA reads TGCAGTGCTAGAGATATCTACAGGGGCCCCCTTGATGAGCAGTTCTTC. Amino acid sequence: CSARDIYRGPLDEQFF.